Described below is a single T cell receptor beta chain sequence and its context. The data were taken from a study of OX40 agonist ivuxolimab in advanced cancers. Generated by immunoSEQ multiplex PCR, the TCRdb table keeps only in-frame clones and is missing some. The profile shows roughly 86,000 clones, approximately 90% of them singletons. Deletions cut 3 bases from V and 4 bases from J, with 10 bases between. There are 13 residues in the CDR3. Germline V gene lookup returns CDR1 SQVTM and CDR2 ANQGSEA. The receptor's source is an adult with an advanced solid tumor such as melanoma, head and neck, liver or kidney cancer. This rearrangement joins TRBV29-1 to TRBJ1-3, with a weak D call TRBD1 (5 bases). Sequenced here: CD4+ or CD8+ T cells sorted from blood, sampled in a trial of the OX40 agonist ivuxolimab. CDR3 protein: CSVDKGVGNTIYF. CDR3 bases: TGCAGCGTTGATAAAGGGGTAGGAAACACCATATATTTT.